The sequence of this T cell receptor (beta chain) was determined in a study of T cell repertoires in cytomegalovirus infection. On the study more broadly: Recently identified HLA-C-restricted and well-studied HLA-B-restricted CMV epitopes were used. Both a matching HLA type and CMV infection were indicated by public TCR beta signatures.

TCRdb reprocessed the reads with MiXCR, giving one entry per CDR3 protein. The sample consists of approximately 1,000,000 distinct CDR3 sequences, approximately 33% of them appearing once. About this clonotype itself: Its antigen is as yet unknown.

Study-wide results and caveats: CMV-specific TCR beta clonotypes restricted by HLA-C were the ones dominating the ex vivo response.

Germline-derived CDR1 and CDR2 are SGHVS and FNYEAQ. V gave up 5 bases and J gave up 2 bases; unmatched junction bases: 11. CDR3 length equals 17 residues. The TCR comes from a human donor in good health (CMV status not recorded). Some clones in this sample may be carry-over from other donors' samples. The starting material was cultured CD8+ T cells from PBMCs, obtained from culture after CMV antigen stimulation. The chain links TRBV7-6 to TRBJ2-2; TRBD2 aligns across 7 bases. CDR3 sequence (DNA): TGTGCCAGCAGCGTGGAACGGGGGGACGTAAACACCGGGGAGCTGTTTTTT. It is translated as CASSVERGDVNTGELFF.